The clone carrying this T cell receptor (beta chain) was observed once. Its antigen is not known. This sample also contains other DNA sequences that code for the same CDR3. V gave up 0 bases and J gave up 6 bases; unmatched junction bases: 4. Germline V gives CDR1 KGHSH, CDR2 LQKENI. There are 15 residues in the CDR3. Primers: 60 Vbeta forward and 13 Jbeta reverse. Profiling relied on immunoSEQ multiplex PCR, and the TCRdb table lists in-frame clones only, not all of them. The sample contains under 140,000 clones, over 60% of which appear only once. This record belongs to a study of cytomegalovirus exposure and HLA in healthy donors. On the study more broadly: Out of about 190 million T cells, an earlier analysis found around 120 million unique TCR beta sequences in total.

Findings of the study overall: Per a later analysis, roughly 17,000 TCR beta sequences showed association with HLA alleles at 0.05 false discovery rate.

The rearrangement links TRBV18 to TRBJ2-3, with 9 positions matching TRBD1. The origin of this receptor is an older woman in good health and CMV-seropositive. The sample taken for sequencing was PBMCs. CDR3 DNA: TGTGCCAGCTCACCACCGGGACAGGGCAGCGATACGCAGTATTTT. Its translation: CASSPPGQGSDTQYF.